Following are 22 T cell receptor beta chains from one sample sequenced in a study of cytomegalovirus exposure and HLA in healthy donors. This PCR relied on a set of 60 Vbeta primers and 13 Jbeta primers. Sequenced by immunoSEQ multiplex PCR; TCRdb stores in-frame clones only, minus some. The repertoire holds under 250,000 clones, around 76% seen once, with under 2% in the top ten. What was sequenced was PBMCs. The receptors derive from a man aged 30-40 years in good health and CMV-seronegative.

V gene TRBV15 combines with J gene TRBJ1-5, with D perhaps matching TRBD1 (5 bases). The CDR3 covers 16 residues. Per the germline V gene, CDR1 is LNHNV and CDR2 is YYDKDF (reference sequence). With 0 bases removed from V and 7 bases from J, the gap between germline ends came to 16 bases. CDR3 region: CATSRDHRQSSQPQHF. In DNA, the CDR3 is TGTGCCACCAGCAGAGATCACCGACAGAGTAGCCAGCCCCAGCATTTT.

The J gene is TRBJ1-1, the V gene TRBV29-1, with D uncertain. Trimming took 6 bases from V and 4 from J, leaving 12 bases between them. Germline V gene sequence: CDR1 SQVTM, CDR2 ANQGSEA. The CDR3 covers 12 residues. The CDR3 reads CSVQVRFTEAFF. The CDR3 DNA reads TGCAGCGTCCAGGTCAGATTCACTGAAGCTTTCTTT.

The V and J genes are TRBV19 and TRBJ2-1; 9 positions match TRBD1. Trimming cost V 4 bases and J 3 bases; bases outside gene matches: 4. Germline lookup yields CDR1 LNHDA and CDR2 SQIVND (reference sequence). The CDR3 extends over 15 amino acids. As DNA, the CDR3 is TGTGCCAGTAGTACCGGACAGGGGTACTACAATGAGCAGTTCTTC. This sequence encodes CASSTGQGYYNEQFF.

This chain joins TRBV5-1 and TRBJ2-7, with TRBD1 matching over 12 bases. This CDR3 spans 15 amino acids. Trimming removed 0 bases from V and 7 bases from J; junction bases left unmatched: 5. Germline CDR1 and CDR2: SGHRS and YFSETQ. This CDR3 is CASSLEGQGAREQYF. The CDR3 DNA reads as TGCGCCAGCAGCTTGGAGGGACAGGGGGCGCGGGAGCAGTACTTC.

V gene TRBV25-1 combines with J gene TRBJ2-1; 10 bases are a match to TRBD2. Germline V lookup: CDR1 MGHDK, CDR2 SYGVNS. The CDR3 extends over 16 amino acids. J gave up 4 bases and V 1 base, and 4 bases lay outside the gene matches. This CDR3 reads CASSESGLAIYNEQFF. CDR3 DNA sequence: TGTGCCAGCAGTGAATCGGGACTAGCGATTTACAATGAGCAGTTCTTC.

This chain links TRBV29-1 with TRBJ2-5; D is ambiguous. With the DNA end fitting TRBJ2-7 better, the J assignment may be wrong. This CDR3 comprises 11 residues. Germline CDR1 is SQVTM and CDR2 is ANQGSEA. The CDR3 DNA is TGCAGCGTTGAAGCCAACTACGAGCAGTACTTC. This encodes CSVEANYEQYF.

The chain combines TRBV5-4 with TRBJ2-7; weak D call: TRBD2 (7 bases). The V and J ends lost 4 bases and 3 bases respectively, with 29 bases between them. The CDR3 sequence is 19 residues long. Per the germline V gene, CDR1 is SGHNT and CDR2 is YYREEE (reference sequence). CDR3 DNA sequence: TGTGCCAGCAGCGGAGGGGGGGCAGACCTTACCAGCTTAGACTACGAGCAGTACTTC. Residues: CASSGGGADLTSLDYEQYF.

This clone appeared a few times. This chain uses TRBV6-6 with TRBJ2-2, with 7 nucleotides matching TRBD2. The CDR3 has 12 residues. The V gene's germline CDR1 is MNHNY and CDR2 SVGAGI (reference sequence). J was trimmed by 5 bases and V by 9 bases; bases with no gene match: 3. The CDR3 loop is CASRGVTGELFF. The CDR3 DNA follows: TGTGCCAGTCGGGGGGTGACCGGGGAGCTGTTTTTT.

J is TRBJ2-2 and V is TRBV2; the match to TRBD1 covers 9 bases. The CDR3 covers 14 residues. CDR1 is SNHLY and CDR2 is FYNNEI in the germline V gene. The V gene end was trimmed by 3 bases and the J gene end by 6 bases; junction bases not matched to a gene: 2. The CDR3 loop reads CASSEGTGSGELFF. CDR3 sequence (DNA): TGTGCCAGCAGTGAGGGGACAGGGTCCGGGGAGCTGTTTTTT.

The J gene is TRBJ2-3, the V gene TRBV18; TRBD2 matches at 9 bases. Germline trimming cut 7 bases from V and 5 bases from J; bases unmatched to any gene: 10. The germline V gene encodes CDR1 KGHSH and CDR2 LQKENI. The CDR3 loop spans 15 amino acids. This chain's CDR3 is CASCPPSGRLDTQYF. The CDR3 DNA sequence: TGTGCCAGCTGCCCCCCGAGCGGGAGGCTAGATACGCAGTATTTT.

This clone showed up just a few times. The chain is built from TRBV7-2 and TRBJ2-7, with 9 bases that match TRBD2. Germline trimming cut 2 bases from V and 4 bases from J; bases unmatched to any gene: 15. Germline loops: CDR1 SGHTA, CDR2 FQGNSA. The CDR3 loop spans 18 amino acids. The CDR3: CASSLLIRREGGEYEQYF. For the CDR3, the DNA is TGTGCCAGCAGCTTATTGATTCGGCGGGAGGGCGGGGAATACGAGCAGTACTTC.

The genes are TRBV14 and TRBJ2-7; tentative D call: TRBD2 (6 bases). V was pared by 0 bases and J by 6 bases, with 9 bases between. The CDR3 extends over 13 amino acids. Germline assignment: CDR1 SGHDN and CDR2 FVKESK. CDR3 nucleotides: TGTGCCAGCAGCCAAGAACGGGGGAGCGAGCAGTACTTC. Encoded protein: CASSQERGSEQYF.

The gene calls are TRBV19 and TRBJ1-2, with 8 nucleotides matching TRBD1. Germline CDR1 is LNHDA and CDR2 is SQIVND (reference sequence). This CDR3 contains 13 residues. V gave up 5 bases and J gave up 4 bases; unmatched junction bases: 3. CDR3 in amino acids: CASSPGGGYGYTF. The CDR3 region has the DNA TGTGCCAGTAGTCCAGGGGGCGGCTATGGCTACACCTTC.

The J gene is TRBJ2-2, the V gene TRBV4-1, with 7 bases that match TRBD1. Germline lookup yields CDR1 MGHRA and CDR2 YSYEKL. CDR3 length equals 12 residues. Trimming took 11 bases from V and 2 from J; bases not matched to a gene: 2. The DNA for the CDR3 is TGCGCCGGACAGGCTAACACCGGGGAGCTGTTTTTT. Translated, it gives CAGQANTGELFF.

The J gene is TRBJ2-7, the V gene TRBV2; D might be TRBD2 (6 bases). This CDR3 spans 14 amino acids. The V end was cut by 6 bases, the J end by 3 bases, with 15 bases between. Germline assignment: CDR1 SNHLY and CDR2 FYNNEI. CDR3 in amino acids: CASSPPGTHYEQYF. CDR3 nucleotide sequence: TGTGCCAGCAGCCCCCCCGGGACTCACTACGAGCAGTACTTC.

This clone was found once. This chain uses TRBV2 with TRBJ2-5; weak D call: TRBD1 (5 bases). Germline V lookup: CDR1 SNHLY, CDR2 FYNNEI. Trimming shortened V by 8 bases and J by 5 bases, and 12 bases separated the two germline ends. This CDR3 is built from 12 residues. The CDR3 here is CASGHGVETQYF. The CDR3 DNA follows: TGTGCCAGCGGACATGGGGTCGAGACCCAGTACTTC.

The chain recombines TRBV9 with TRBJ2-2, with 7 bases aligning to TRBD2. The germline V gene has CDR1 SGDLS and CDR2 YYNGEE. Unmatched junction bases numbered 9, after V lost 0 bases and J lost 7 bases. This CDR3 is 16 amino acids long. CDR3 nucleotides: TGTGCCAGCAGCGTAGCAAGGGGAGGGCATGGCGGGGAGCTGTTTTTT. Residues: CASSVARGGHGGELFF.

The rearrangement joins TRBV4-1 to TRBJ1-1, with D possibly TRBD1 on 5 matching bases. With 3 bases removed from V and 4 bases from J, the gap between germline ends came to 15 bases. The CDR3 sequence is 15 residues long. Looked up from germline, CDR1 is MGHRA and CDR2 is YSYEKL. The CDR3 sequence: CASSHPGQGGTEAFF. The DNA of the CDR3 is TGCGCCAGCAGCCACCCAGGGCAGGGAGGCACTGAAGCTTTCTTT.

This clone was picked up a small number of times. The chain joins TRBV9 to TRBJ2-1; 8 nucleotides agree with TRBD2. This CDR3 comprises 16 residues. With 0 bases clipped from V and 3 bases from J, the junction kept 5 bases outside the gene matches. Looked up from germline, CDR1 is SGDLS and CDR2 is YYNGEE. Here the CDR3 DNA reads TGTGCCAGCAGCGTAGTAGCGGGATATGGCTACAATGAGCAGTTCTTC. Translation: CASSVVAGYGYNEQFF.

V and J are TRBV5-1 and TRBJ2-7; TRBD2 aligns across 10 bases. The V and J ends lost 0 bases and 1 base, in that order; junction bases with no gene match: 10. CDR1 is SGHRS, CDR2 YFSETQ, per germline. The CDR3 runs to 18 residues. DNA for the CDR3: TGCGCCAGCAGCTTGGAGCCAGGGAGCGGGAGGGAGTCCTACGAGCAGTACTTC. This translates into CASSLEPGSGRESYEQYF.

As regards this clone: The identical CDR3 is also encoded by other nucleotide sequences in the sample. This chain links TRBV4-1 with TRBJ2-7; 9 bases fit TRBD2. V shed 2 bases, J shed 2 bases, and the junction held 10 bases outside the gene matches. This CDR3 is 17 amino acids long. Germline V lookup: CDR1 MGHRA, CDR2 YSYEKL. The CDR3 loop reads CASSQKLAGLQPYEQYF. Written as DNA, the CDR3 is TGCGCCAGCAGCCAAAAACTAGCGGGCCTCCAGCCCTACGAGCAGTACTTC.

Regarding this clone: A junction end diverges from the germline sequence, so it may reflect a read error. V is TRBV4-2 and J is TRBJ2-1; a possible D gene is TRBD2 (6 bases). Germline values: CDR1 LGHNA, CDR2 YNFKEQ. The length of the CDR3 is 11 residues. The CDR3 reads CASSPPGERVF. The DNA for the CDR3 is TGTGCCAGCAGCCCCCCCGGGGAGCGGGTCTTC.